A selection of T cell receptor beta chains follows, all from one sample in a study of blood T cells in healthy people across ages. TCRdb called the 5' RACE reads again in MiXCR, with one record for every CDR3 protein. Among roughly 800,000 distinct CDR3 sequences listed, around a quarter were seen once. These sequences were also reported in another study, on T cells of mothers and their children.

Sequencing was done on a sample of blood. These receptors all stem from a boy younger than 18 in good health. Each CDR3 is given with its conserved first and last residue. D genes are given only for firm matches. Some rows have no size entry. The others give once, few or many, or a class for an expanded clone.

V gene: TRBV12-3/TRBV12-4
clone size: few
J gene: TRBJ2-7
D gene: -
CDR3 DNA: TGTGCCAGCAACGGAAGTCCAACCTACGAGCAGTACTTC
CDR3 protein: CASNGSPTYEQYF

V gene: TRBV5-5
clone size: few
J gene: TRBJ1-1
D gene: -
CDR3 DNA: TGTGCCAGCAGCAGGTCGCAGGGCGCTTTCTTT
CDR3 protein: CASSRSQGAFF

V gene: TRBV7-3
clone size: -
J gene: TRBJ2-1
D gene: TRBD2
CDR3 DNA: TGTGCCAGCAGTCCGACTAGCGGGGGGCTCAGCTCCTACAATGAGCAGTTCTTC
CDR3 protein: CASSPTSGGLSSYNEQFF

V gene: TRBV5-1
clone size: few
J gene: TRBJ2-2
D gene: -
CDR3 DNA: TGCGCCAGCAGCTCCCGCCGACAGACCAACACCGGGGAGCTGTTTTTT
CDR3 protein: CASSSRRQTNTGELFF

V gene: TRBV5-1
clone size: once
J gene: TRBJ1-2
D gene: -
CDR3 DNA: TGCGCCAGCAGCAGGCAGGGATCAGCTAACTATGGCTACACCTTC
CDR3 protein: CASSRQGSANYGYTF

V gene: TRBV18
clone size: -
J gene: TRBJ1-1
D gene: -
CDR3 DNA: TGTGCCAGCTCACCGGGAGGGGAGCACACTGAAGCTTTCTTT
CDR3 protein: CASSPGGEHTEAFF

V gene: TRBV4-1
clone size: -
J gene: TRBJ2-5
D gene: -
CDR3 DNA: TGCGCCAGCAGCCAAGCCCTTGTCGGAAAGGACCCCACTGAGACCCAGTACTTC
CDR3 protein: CASSQALVGKDPTETQYF

V gene: TRBV27
clone size: -
J gene: TRBJ2-5
D gene: TRBD2
CDR3 DNA: TGTGCCAGCAGTCTCCGACTAGCACACCCGCGAGAGACCCAGTACTTC
CDR3 protein: CASSLRLAHPRETQYF

V gene: TRBV6-2/TRBV6-3
clone size: -
J gene: TRBJ2-7
D gene: -
CDR3 DNA: TGTGCCAGCAGACGACAGGTGGACAACTACGAGCAGTACTTC
CDR3 protein: CASRRQVDNYEQYF

V gene: TRBV6-5
clone size: -
J gene: TRBJ1-4
D gene: -
CDR3 DNA: TGTGCCAGCAGCCCGTCGAGGGCTGAAAAACTGTTTTTT
CDR3 protein: CASSPSRAEKLFF

V gene: TRBV2
clone size: -
J gene: TRBJ2-5
D gene: -
CDR3 DNA: TGTGCCAGCAAAACGGGGAGGGAGACCCAGTACTTC
CDR3 protein: CASKTGRETQYF

V gene: TRBV2
clone size: -
J gene: TRBJ1-5
D gene: TRBD1
CDR3 DNA: TGTGCCAGCAGTGAAGGTCAGGGGGCGGGTAAGCCCCAGCATTTT
CDR3 protein: CASSEGQGAGKPQHF

V gene: TRBV24-1
clone size: -
J gene: TRBJ2-1
D gene: -
CDR3 DNA: TGTGCCACCAGTGATTCGCCGGGACCGAGTAAAGAGTTCTTC
CDR3 protein: CATSDSPGPSKEFF

V gene: TRBV9
clone size: -
J gene: TRBJ2-7
D gene: TRBD2
CDR3 DNA: TGTGCCAGCAGCGGGACTAGCGGAAAGCAGTACTTC
CDR3 protein: CASSGTSGKQYF

V gene: TRBV12-5
clone size: few
J gene: TRBJ2-5
D gene: -
CDR3 DNA: TGTGCTAGTGGTTTGATCCGGGACGTCCAAGAGACCCAGTACTTC
CDR3 protein: CASGLIRDVQETQYF

V gene: TRBV6-5
clone size: -
J gene: TRBJ2-5
D gene: -
CDR3 DNA: TGTGCCAGCAGTAGGGGCCAACCCCCCCGACAAGAGACCCAGTACTTC
CDR3 protein: CASSRGQPPRQETQYF

V gene: TRBV18
clone size: -
J gene: TRBJ1-2
D gene: TRBD1
CDR3 DNA: TGTGCCAGCTCACCCGACAGGGACCATGGCTACACCTTC
CDR3 protein: CASSPDRDHGYTF

V gene: TRBV9
clone size: -
J gene: TRBJ2-6
D gene: -
CDR3 DNA: TGTGCCAGCAGCGAGAGCCTACGCTCTGGGGCCAACGTCCTGACTTTC
CDR3 protein: CASSESLRSGANVLTF

V gene: TRBV5-1
clone size: -
J gene: TRBJ1-1
D gene: -
CDR3 DNA: TGCGCCAGCAGCTTGGCCATAGGGGTAAACACTGAAGCTTTCTTT
CDR3 protein: CASSLAIGVNTEAFF

V gene: TRBV10-3
clone size: few
J gene: TRBJ1-5
D gene: TRBD1
CDR3 DNA: TGTGCCACCGACAGGGATTATAGCAATCAGCCCCAGCATTTT
CDR3 protein: CATDRDYSNQPQHF

V gene: TRBV5-1
clone size: -
J gene: TRBJ1-5
D gene: -
CDR3 DNA: TGCGCCAGCAGCCGCGATCCGTCAGGGAGCAATCAGCCCCAGCATTTT
CDR3 protein: CASSRDPSGSNQPQHF

V gene: TRBV2
clone size: few
J gene: TRBJ1-1
D gene: TRBD1
CDR3 DNA: TGTGCCAGCAGTGGACAGGGTAGAGGGAACACTGAAGCTTTCTTT
CDR3 protein: CASSGQGRGNTEAFF

V gene: TRBV12-3/TRBV12-4
clone size: -
J gene: TRBJ1-2
D gene: -
CDR3 DNA: TGTGCCAGCGGGGCTGGGGGGCTGATTGGCTACACCTTC
CDR3 protein: CASGAGGLIGYTF

V gene: TRBV27
clone size: few
J gene: TRBJ2-3
D gene: TRBD2
CDR3 DNA: TGTGCCAGCAGTTTACTAGCGGGGGGACCCTCTAGCACAGATACGCAGTATTTT
CDR3 protein: CASSLLAGGPSSTDTQYF

V gene: TRBV5-1
clone size: few
J gene: TRBJ2-7
D gene: TRBD1
CDR3 DNA: TGCGCCAGCAGCCGCAGGACAGGGCCAGCCTACGAGCAGTACTTC
CDR3 protein: CASSRRTGPAYEQYF

V gene: TRBV29-1
clone size: few
J gene: TRBJ2-1
D gene: TRBD2
CDR3 DNA: TGCAGCGTTGTTCTTGCGGGGGGCGGGCGGCTCTTC
CDR3 protein: CSVVLAGGGRLF

V gene: TRBV27
clone size: few
J gene: TRBJ2-7
D gene: TRBD1
CDR3 DNA: TGTGCCAGCAGTATGACAGGGGGCTACGAGCAGTACTTC
CDR3 protein: CASSMTGGYEQYF

V gene: TRBV5-1
clone size: few
J gene: TRBJ2-2
D gene: -
CDR3 DNA: TGCGCCAGCAGCTTCGCGGACGCGAACACCGGGGAGCTGTTTTTT
CDR3 protein: CASSFADANTGELFF

V gene: TRBV5-1
clone size: few
J gene: TRBJ1-2
D gene: -
CDR3 DNA: TGCGCCAGCAGCTTGGGGGCAGGGCTAAGCTACACCTTC
CDR3 protein: CASSLGAGLSYTF

V gene: TRBV29-1
clone size: few
J gene: TRBJ2-6
D gene: -
CDR3 DNA: TGCAGCGTTGTTGGCGGGGCCAACGTCCTGACTTTC
CDR3 protein: CSVVGGANVLTF

V gene: TRBV30
clone size: -
J gene: TRBJ1-6
D gene: -
CDR3 DNA: TGTGCCTGGAGCACCCGGGAGTATTCACCCCTCCACTTT
CDR3 protein: CAWSTREYSPLHF